This record covers a single TCR beta chain. Its antigen remains unknown. The data belong to a study of blood T cells in healthy people across ages. CDR3 length: 14 amino acids. V lost 5 bases, J lost 5 bases, and 4 bases stayed unmatched. Through a sample-barcoded 5' primer and a J-beta primer mix, a second PCR was run for roughly 6 to 12 cycles. Individual samples furnished no less than 2.5 million CDR3-containing paired-end reads apiece. TCRdb redid the calling of the 5' RACE reads with MiXCR, one entry per CDR3 protein. Of roughly 1,300,000 distinct CDR3 sequences detected, approximately 59% appear once; the ten largest clones hold under 8.5%. Study-level results: PBMCs went unsorted, and a conclusive naive versus antigen-experienced comparison was therefore prevented.

The J gene is TRBJ2-7, the V gene TRBV12-3 or TRBV12-4, with 12 bases matching TRBD2. The source is a man younger than 35 in good health. The sample comprised blood. The CDR3 DNA reads TGTGCCAGCAGTGGGTCTAGCGGGAGGGACGAGCAGTACTTC. It encodes CASSGSSGRDEQYF.